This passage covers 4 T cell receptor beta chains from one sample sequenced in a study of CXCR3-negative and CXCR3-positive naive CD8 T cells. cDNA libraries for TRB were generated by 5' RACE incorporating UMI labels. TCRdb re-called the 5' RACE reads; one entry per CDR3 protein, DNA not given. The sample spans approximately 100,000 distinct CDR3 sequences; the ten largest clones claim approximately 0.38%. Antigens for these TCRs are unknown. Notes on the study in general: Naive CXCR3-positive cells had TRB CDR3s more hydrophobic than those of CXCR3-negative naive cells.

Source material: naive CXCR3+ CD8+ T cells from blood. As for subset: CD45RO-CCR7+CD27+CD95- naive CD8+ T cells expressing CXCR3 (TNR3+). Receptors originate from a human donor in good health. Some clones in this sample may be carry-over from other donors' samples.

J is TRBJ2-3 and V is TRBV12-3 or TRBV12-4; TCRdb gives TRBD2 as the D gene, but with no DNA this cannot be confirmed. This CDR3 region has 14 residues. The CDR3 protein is CASSLVGGSGTQYF.

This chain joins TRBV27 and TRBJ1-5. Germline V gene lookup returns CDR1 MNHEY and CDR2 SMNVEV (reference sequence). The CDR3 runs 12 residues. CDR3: CASSPLNQPQHF.

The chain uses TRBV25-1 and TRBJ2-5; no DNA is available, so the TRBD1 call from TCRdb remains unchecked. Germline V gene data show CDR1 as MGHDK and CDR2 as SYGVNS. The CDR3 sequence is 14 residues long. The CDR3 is CASSPTGAGETQYF.

The CDR3 sequence is CASSHPPGPSSYNEQFF. The J gene is TRBJ2-1, the V gene TRBV4-2; TCRdb designates TRBD1, a call that cannot be tested without DNA. Germline loops: CDR1 LGHNA, CDR2 YNFKEQ. This CDR3 contains 17 residues.